This TCR beta chain was found in a study of control samples from healthy donors and cancer patients. This clone occurred a few times. Here immunoSEQ multiplex PCR was the method, and the copy in TCRdb shows in-frame clones only, minus some. The data show about 89,000 clones, with 85% seen just once and over 2% held by the top ten. CDR1 is MNHEY and CDR2 is SVGAGI in the germline V gene. V lost 6 bases, J lost 7 bases, and 7 bases lay in between. There are 12 residues in the CDR3. This rearrangement joins TRBV6-5 to TRBJ1-6; no reliable D call. What was sequenced was blood. This sequence was found in a woman aged 40 to 50 in good health. Here the CDR3 reads CASRQPNSPLHF. As DNA, the CDR3 is TGTGCCAGCAGGCAACCAAATTCACCCCTCCACTTT.